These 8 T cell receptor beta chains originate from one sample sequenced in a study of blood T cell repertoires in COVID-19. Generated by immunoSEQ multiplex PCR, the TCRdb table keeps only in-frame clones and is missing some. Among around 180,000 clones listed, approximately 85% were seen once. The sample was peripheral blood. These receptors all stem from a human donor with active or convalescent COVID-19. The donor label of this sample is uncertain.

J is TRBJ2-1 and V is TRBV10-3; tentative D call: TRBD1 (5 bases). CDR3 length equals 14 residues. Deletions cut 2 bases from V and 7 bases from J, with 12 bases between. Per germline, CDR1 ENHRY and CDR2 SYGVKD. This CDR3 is CAISEGAWGNEQFF. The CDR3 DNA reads TGTGCCATCAGTGAGGGGGCCTGGGGAAATGAGCAGTTCTTC.

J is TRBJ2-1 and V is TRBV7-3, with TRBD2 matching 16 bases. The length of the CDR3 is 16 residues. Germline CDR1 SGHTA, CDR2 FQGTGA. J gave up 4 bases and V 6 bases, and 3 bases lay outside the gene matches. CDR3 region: CASRRGLAGGYNEQFF. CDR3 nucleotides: TGTGCCAGCAGACGGGGACTAGCGGGAGGGTACAATGAGCAGTTCTTC. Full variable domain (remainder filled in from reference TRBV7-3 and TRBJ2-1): GAGVSQTPSNKVTEKGKYVELRCDPISGHTALYWYRQSLGQGPEFLIYFQGTGAADDSGLPNDRFFAVRPEGSVSTLKIQRTERGDSAVYLCASRRGLAGGYNEQFFGPGTRLTVL.

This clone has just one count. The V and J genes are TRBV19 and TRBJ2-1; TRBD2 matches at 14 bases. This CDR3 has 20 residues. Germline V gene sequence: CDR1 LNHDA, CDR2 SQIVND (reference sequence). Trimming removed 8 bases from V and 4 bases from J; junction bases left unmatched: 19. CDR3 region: CASQHLTRTGTSGGYNEQFF. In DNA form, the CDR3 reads TGTGCCAGTCAACACCTGACTAGGACAGGGACTAGCGGGGGTTACAATGAGCAGTTCTTC.

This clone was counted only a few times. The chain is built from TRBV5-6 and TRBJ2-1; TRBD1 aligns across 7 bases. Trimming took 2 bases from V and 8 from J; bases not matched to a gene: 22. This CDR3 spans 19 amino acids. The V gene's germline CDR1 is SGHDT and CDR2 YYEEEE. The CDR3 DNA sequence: TGTGCCAGCAGCTTTAGGACAGGCTATATTACGGCGGCAGTCCATGAGCAGTTCTTC. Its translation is CASSFRTGYITAAVHEQFF.

The CDR3 is CASSLSLGTVEAFF. CDR3 DNA: TGTGCCAGCAGTCTAAGCCTAGGGACAGTTGAAGCTTTCTTT. The chain combines TRBV6-5 with TRBJ1-1; 7 bases are shared with TRBD1. J lost 7 bases, V lost 5 bases, and 10 bases had no gene match. The CDR3 runs 14 residues. Germline values: CDR1 MNHEY, CDR2 SVGAGI.

CDR3 protein: CASSLDGAEALETQYF. The CDR3 DNA reads TGTGCCAGCAGCTTAGATGGGGCCGAGGCTTTGGAGACCCAGTACTTC. This sequence joins TRBV7-2 and TRBJ2-5; TRBD1 is a possible D gene (5 bases). The ends were cut back, 1 base at V and 5 bases at J, with 17 bases in the middle. The CDR3 has 16 residues. Per germline, CDR1 SGHTA and CDR2 FQGNSA.

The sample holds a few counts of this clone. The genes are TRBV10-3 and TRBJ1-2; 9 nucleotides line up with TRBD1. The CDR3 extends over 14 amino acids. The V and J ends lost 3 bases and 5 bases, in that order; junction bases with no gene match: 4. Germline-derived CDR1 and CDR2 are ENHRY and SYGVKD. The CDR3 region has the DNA TGTGCCATCAGTGAACAGGGGGCATGGTATGGCTACACCTTC. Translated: CAISEQGAWYGYTF.

The CDR3 nucleotides read TGTGCCAGCAGTTTATCGCAGACAGGCCACCGAGGCTCCTACGAGCAGTACTTC. This translates into CASSLSQTGHRGSYEQYF. The genes are TRBV27 and TRBJ2-7; tentative D call: TRBD1 (6 bases). V lost 0 bases and J 0 bases, leaving 18 bases between the germline ends. Germline V lookup: CDR1 MNHEY, CDR2 SMNVEV (reference sequence). The CDR3 runs 18 residues.